Detailed here is one TCR beta chain. Data came from immunoSEQ multiplex PCR; TCRdb stores just in-frame clones and leaves some out. The table records 100,000 or so clones, 70% to 85% of them present only once. The V end lost 3 bases, the J end lost 2 bases, and 12 bases lay between the germline ends. The CDR3 loop spans 14 amino acids. Germline CDR1 is SGHRS and CDR2 is YFSETQ. The sample originates from a study of PD-1 blockade in mismatch repair-deficient tumors. The overall study: All were previously treated, progressing patients with about a dozen mismatch repair-deficient cancer types.

This clonotype originated in an adult with mismatch repair-deficient cancer. The chain recombines TRBV5-1 with TRBJ2-7; possibly TRBD2 for D (6 bases). Sequencing was performed on peripheral blood, taken roughly 35 weeks after starting pembrolizumab. The DNA of the CDR3 is TGCGCCAGCAGCTGGAGGGACGGAACCTACGAGCAGTACTTC. Translated: CASSWRDGTYEQYF.